This entry lists 27 T cell receptor beta chains sequenced from one sample in a study of CD8 T cells in ankylosing spondylitis. TCRdb called the 5' RACE reads again in MiXCR, with one record for every CDR3 protein. The sample has around 120,000 distinct CDR3 sequences; roughly 8.8% are singletons. The sample consisted of blood, either unsorted or a sorted T cell fraction (not recorded which). Source of these receptors: a male donor with ankylosing spondylitis or in good health (not recorded which).

This clonotype has ten or more counts. The V call is TRBV7-2, the J call TRBJ2-4; 8 bases agree with TRBD2. Germline V gives CDR1 SGHTA, CDR2 FQGNSA. This CDR3 contains 13 residues. The V gene end was trimmed by 4 bases and the J gene end by 9 bases; junction bases not matched to a gene: 5. The CDR3 sequence: CASSSKREGIQYF. In nucleotides, the CDR3 is TGTGCCAGCAGCTCCAAACGGGAGGGCATTCAGTACTTC.

V usage is TRBV2 and J usage is TRBJ2-6; D gene ambiguous. Trimming took 8 bases from V and 5 from J, leaving 7 bases between them. This CDR3 region has 12 residues. The germline CDR1 and CDR2 sequences are SNHLY and FYNNEI. The CDR3 coding sequence is TGTGCCAGCGCCCCCCGGGCCAACGTCCTGACTTTC. It translates to CASAPRANVLTF.

As to this clonotype: A read error may be the cause here, since a much bigger clone is one base away. V is TRBV20-1 and J is TRBJ1-5; unclear D gene. Germline CDR1 and CDR2: DFQATT and SNEGSKA (reference sequence). Deletions cut 1 base from V and 6 bases from J, with 10 bases between. The CDR3 extends over 13 amino acids. CDR3 in amino acids: CSARVPPSQPQHF. CDR3 DNA sequence: TGCAGTGCTAGAGTTCCGCCCAGTCAGCCCCAGCATTTT.

This clonotype was counted at least ten times. This sequence joins TRBV11-2 and TRBJ2-2; 10 nucleotides match TRBD1. The CDR3 loop spans 15 amino acids. With V trimmed by 1 base and J by 6 bases, 2 bases remained unmatched. Germline V gene data show CDR1 as SGHAT and CDR2 as FQNNGV. CDR3 amino acids: CASSLVGQGAGELFF. The CDR3 bases are TGTGCCAGCAGCTTAGTCGGACAGGGGGCCGGGGAGCTGTTTTTT.

This clonotype was detected ten times or more. The junction departs from the called germline gene at one end, perhaps through a read error. The CDR3 here is CASSPGTGGSGMNF. CDR3 DNA sequence: TGTGCCAGCAGCCCAGGGACAGGGGGCTCTGGGATGAACTTT. The genes are TRBV7-2 and TRBJ1-6; 12 bases fit TRBD1. CDR1 and CDR2 (germline): SGHTA, FQGNSA. The CDR3 contains 14 residues.

This clonotype was detected many times. The chain couples TRBV5-1 to TRBJ2-7; no clear D gene. The CDR3 spans 13 residues. In germline, CDR1 is SGHRS, CDR2 YFSETQ. Trimming cost V 6 bases and J 2 bases, with 12 bases left between them. CDR3 in amino acids: CASTDQTAYEQYF. Written as DNA, the CDR3 is TGCGCCAGCACGGACCAAACCGCCTACGAGCAGTACTTC.

This clonotype appeared many times. This chain connects TRBV29-1 to TRBJ2-2, with a tentative D call TRBD1 (6 bases). The CDR3 totals 13 residues. Per the germline V gene, CDR1 is SQVTM and CDR2 is ANQGSEA. V was cut by 0 bases and J by 6 bases, with 8 bases left in between. The CDR3 is CSVEDYRAGELFF. The CDR3 DNA follows: TGCAGCGTTGAAGACTACAGGGCCGGGGAGCTGTTTTTT.

A word on this clonotype: Possible read error: a much larger clone is one base away. The J gene is TRBJ2-3, the V gene TRBV12-3 or TRBV12-4, with 8 positions matching TRBD2. This CDR3 is 13 amino acids long. The CDR3 bases are TGTTCCAGCAGTAGACTAGCGACAGATACGCAGTATTTT. Protein: CSSSRLATDTQYF.

CDR3 sequence (DNA): TGTGCCAGCAGCTTGTTTGGGCCAAGCTCCTACAATGAGCAGTTCTTC. It yields the protein CASSLFGPSSYNEQFF. The rearrangement uses TRBV5-4 and TRBJ2-1; D not resolved. This CDR3 region has 16 residues. Trimming took 1 base from V and 0 from J, leaving 11 bases between them. From germline, CDR1 is SGHNT and CDR2 YYREEE (reference sequence).

The V gene is TRBV3-1, the J gene TRBJ2-3; maybe TRBD2 (5 bases). Trimming took 5 bases from V and 1 from J, leaving 10 bases between them. The germline gives CDR1 LGHDT, CDR2 YNNKEL (reference sequence). The CDR3 extends over 14 amino acids. The DNA of the CDR3 is TGTGCCAGCAGCTCGGACTGGGGCACAGATACGCAGTATTTT. It encodes CASSSDWGTDTQYF.

This clonotype was picked up many times. V usage is TRBV7-2 and J usage is TRBJ2-2; D call uncertain. Trimming cost V 1 base and J 10 bases, with 10 bases left between them. Looked up from germline, CDR1 is SGHTA and CDR2 is FQGNSA. The CDR3 is 13 amino acids. In nucleotides, the CDR3 is TGTGCCAGCAGCTTAGTTAAATCTATGGAGCTGTTTTTT. It specifies CASSLVKSMELFF.

This clonotype was picked up a small number of times. The rearrangement uses TRBV19 and TRBJ2-1; weak D call: TRBD2 (6 bases). The V and J ends lost 5 bases and 3 bases respectively, with 17 bases between them. In germline, CDR1 is LNHDA, CDR2 SQIVND (reference sequence). The CDR3 totals 16 residues. The CDR3 DNA follows: TGTGCCAGTAGTGATCTTAGCGGAGGCCTCTACAATGAGCAGTTCTTC. Its protein product is CASSDLSGGLYNEQFF.

This clonotype has at least ten counts. CDR3 DNA sequence: TGTGCCAGCAGTCCCGGGAGGACTAATGAAAAACTGTTTTTT. Amino acid sequence: CASSPGRTNEKLFF. J is TRBJ1-4 and V is TRBV12-3 or TRBV12-4; D call uncertain. V was clipped by 5 bases and J by 2 bases, with 9 bases between them. CDR3 length: 14 residues.

This clonotype was recorded at least ten times. V is TRBV12-3 or TRBV12-4 and J is TRBJ2-2; D assignment may be TRBD1 or TRBD2 (5 bases each). CDR3 length: 13 amino acids. Trimming removed 6 bases at V and 7 bases at J, with 12 bases between. The CDR3 DNA follows: TGTGCCAGCAGGAGGGGCTCCGGCGGGGAGCTGTTTTTT. Protein sequence: CASRRGSGGELFF.

This clonotype was found many times. The chain couples TRBV20-1 to TRBJ1-5; the match to TRBD1 covers 8 bases. CDR1 is DFQATT, CDR2 SNEGSKA, per germline (reference sequence). V was pared by 0 bases and J by 2 bases, with 6 bases of the junction left unmatched. This CDR3 has 16 amino acids. This CDR3 is CSARDPVTGGNQPQHF. The CDR3 DNA is TGCAGTGCTAGAGATCCCGTGACAGGGGGCAATCAGCCCCAGCATTTT.

There are many counts of this clonotype. V usage is TRBV12-3 or TRBV12-4 and J usage is TRBJ1-3, with D perhaps TRBD1 (6 bases). This CDR3 is built from 12 residues. V was pared by 7 bases and J by 5 bases, with 9 bases between. The CDR3 DNA is TGTGCCAGCACAAGGGACAGAAACACCATATATTTT. Translating it yields CASTRDRNTIYF.

This clonotype was observed at least ten times. This rearrangement joins TRBV3-1 to TRBJ2-4; TRBD2 might be the D (5 bases). The V end was cut by 3 bases, the J end by 10 bases, with 10 bases between. Per germline, CDR1 LGHDT and CDR2 YNNKEL (reference sequence). CDR3 length: 12 amino acids. CDR3 in DNA: TGTGCCAGCAGCCATGGCGGGCTTATTCAGTACTTC. This translates into CASSHGGLIQYF.

This clonotype showed up many times. This chain joins TRBV29-1 and TRBJ2-7, with a possible D match to TRBD1 (6 bases). CDR3 length equals 14 residues. CDR1 and CDR2 from the germline V gene are SQVTM and ANQGSEA. Trimming shortened V by 5 bases and J by 0 bases, and 14 bases separated the two germline ends. The CDR3 reads CSVRQVLTSYEQYF. The CDR3 DNA sequence: TGCAGCGTTAGACAGGTCCTGACCTCCTACGAGCAGTACTTC.

This clonotype was observed many times. The chain joins TRBV4-1 to TRBJ2-5, with 9 nucleotides matching TRBD1. In germline, CDR1 is MGHRA, CDR2 YSYEKL. Unmatched junction bases numbered 4, after V lost 3 bases and J lost 5 bases. This CDR3 is built from 14 residues. This chain's CDR3 is CASSHRDRVETQYF. CDR3 coding DNA: TGCGCCAGCAGCCACAGGGACAGGGTGGAGACCCAGTACTTC.

This clonotype was observed many times. The rearrangement links TRBV9 to TRBJ1-3; unclear D gene. V gave up 0 bases and J gave up 2 bases, with 9 bases separating them. The CDR3 contains 15 residues. Germline V gene lookup returns CDR1 SGDLS and CDR2 YYNGEE. This CDR3 is CASSVDIRTGNTIYF. DNA for the CDR3: TGTGCCAGCAGCGTAGACATACGGACTGGAAACACCATATATTTT.

V gene TRBV28 combines with J gene TRBJ1-5, with TRBD1 matching over 7 bases. V shed 4 bases and J 0 bases; nucleotides not matched to a gene: 15. There are 19 residues in the CDR3. Germline CDR1 and CDR2: MDHEN and SYDVKM. CDR3 region: CASSSPTGLRTNSNQPQHF. CDR3 coding DNA: TGTGCCAGCAGTTCCCCGACAGGGCTGCGGACTAATAGCAATCAGCCCCAGCATTTT. Based on the CDR3 plus reference TRBV28 and TRBJ1-5, the full variable domain is DVKVTQSSRYLVKRTGEKVFLECVQDMDHENMFWYRQDPGLGLRLIYFSYDVKMKEKGDIPEGYSVSREKKERFSLILESASTNQTSMYLCASSSPTGLRTNSNQPQHFGDGTRLSIL.

This clonotype was observed many times. CDR3 sequence (DNA): TGTGCCAGCAGCCGAGACAGGGCCACACAGACCCAGTACTTC. It is translated as CASSRDRATQTQYF. The chain links TRBV3-1 to TRBJ2-5; TRBD1 matches 7 bases. Losses at the gene ends were 4 bases for V and 6 bases for J; bases not matched to a gene: 8. CDR1 and CDR2 from the germline V gene are LGHDT and YNNKEL (reference sequence). The CDR3 consists of 14 residues.

This clonotype showed up many times. The chain has TRBV5-1 and TRBJ2-7; D is uncertain. Germline V CDR1 and CDR2: SGHRS, YFSETQ. This CDR3 spans 13 amino acids. The V end was cut by 0 bases, the J end by 2 bases, with 6 bases between. The CDR3 region is CASSLGGPYEQYF. The CDR3 nucleotides are TGCGCCAGCAGCTTGGGAGGACCCTACGAGCAGTACTTC.

This clonotype showed up many times. The J gene is TRBJ2-3, the V gene TRBV3-1, with TRBD1 identical over 12 bases. Trimming cost V 2 bases and J 8 bases; bases outside gene matches: 11. CDR3 length: 17 amino acids. Germline loops: CDR1 LGHDT, CDR2 YNNKEL (reference sequence). The CDR3 nucleotides read TGTGCCAGCAGCCAATCTGGGACAGGGGGCAGTGGGGGTACGCAGTATTTT. Protein product: CASSQSGTGGSGGTQYF.

This clonotype was recorded many times. The rearrangement uses TRBV12-3 or TRBV12-4 and TRBJ2-7; D is tentatively TRBD1 or TRBD2 (6 bases each). The CDR3 totals 20 residues. V was cut by 2 bases and J by 0 bases, with 26 bases left in between. CDR3 DNA sequence: TGTGCCAGCAGTTTAAGGAGGGCTTACATAGGGGGGCTAAGCTCCTACGAGCAGTACTTC. It yields the protein CASSLRRAYIGGLSSYEQYF.

Details on this clonotype: Compared with germline, one end of the junction differs, possibly owing to a read error. This chain joins TRBV3-1 and TRBJ2-4; TRBD1 agrees at 7 bases. Germline V gene sequence: CDR1 LGHDT, CDR2 YNNKEL (reference sequence). CDR3 length: 17 amino acids. CDR3: CACSQDLVRGPKNIQYF. The CDR3 DNA reads TGTGCCTGCAGCCAAGATCTGGTTAGGGGGCCGAAAAACATTCAGTACTTC. Filled out from reference TRBV3-1 and TRBJ2-4, the complete variable domain reads DTAVSQTPKYLVTQMGNDKSIKCEQNLGHDTMYWYKQDSKKFLKIMFSYNNKELIINETVPNRFSPKSPDKAHLNLHINSLELGDSAVYFCACSQDLVRGPKNIQYFGAGTRLSVL.

This clonotype was seen many times. The V gene is TRBV5-1, the J gene TRBJ2-2; D gene unclear. CDR3 length: 15 residues. Germline assignment: CDR1 SGHRS and CDR2 YFSETQ. The V end lost 1 base, the J end lost 5 bases, and 12 bases lay between the germline ends. The CDR3 here is CASSLLGLETGELFF. Here the CDR3 DNA reads TGCGCCAGCAGCTTGTTGGGATTGGAGACCGGGGAGCTGTTTTTT.